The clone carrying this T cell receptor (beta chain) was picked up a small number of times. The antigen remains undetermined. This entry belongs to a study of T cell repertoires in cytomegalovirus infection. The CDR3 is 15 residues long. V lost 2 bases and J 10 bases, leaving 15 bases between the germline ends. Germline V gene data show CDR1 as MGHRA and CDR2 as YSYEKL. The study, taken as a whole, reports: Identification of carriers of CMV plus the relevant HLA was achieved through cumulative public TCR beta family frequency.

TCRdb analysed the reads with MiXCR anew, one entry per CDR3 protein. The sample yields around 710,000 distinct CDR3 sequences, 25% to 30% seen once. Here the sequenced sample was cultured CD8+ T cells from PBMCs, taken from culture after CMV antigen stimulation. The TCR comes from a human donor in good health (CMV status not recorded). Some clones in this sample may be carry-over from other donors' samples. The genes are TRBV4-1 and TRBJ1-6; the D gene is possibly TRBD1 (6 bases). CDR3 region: CASSQRGDLGSPLHF. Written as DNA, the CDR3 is TGCGCCAGCAGCCAAAGGGGGGACCTGGGATCACCCCTCCACTTT.